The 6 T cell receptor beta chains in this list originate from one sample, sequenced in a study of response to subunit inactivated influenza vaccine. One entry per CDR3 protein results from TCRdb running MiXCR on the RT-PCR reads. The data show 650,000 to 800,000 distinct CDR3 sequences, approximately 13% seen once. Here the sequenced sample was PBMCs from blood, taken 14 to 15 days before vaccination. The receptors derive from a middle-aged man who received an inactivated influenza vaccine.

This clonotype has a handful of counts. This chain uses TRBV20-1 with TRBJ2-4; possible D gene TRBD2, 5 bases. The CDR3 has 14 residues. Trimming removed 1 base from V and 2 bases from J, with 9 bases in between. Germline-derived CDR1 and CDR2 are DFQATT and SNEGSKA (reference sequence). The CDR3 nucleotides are TGCAGTGCTAGAGGGGGAGCGACCAAAAACATTCAGTACTTC. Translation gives CSARGGATKNIQYF.

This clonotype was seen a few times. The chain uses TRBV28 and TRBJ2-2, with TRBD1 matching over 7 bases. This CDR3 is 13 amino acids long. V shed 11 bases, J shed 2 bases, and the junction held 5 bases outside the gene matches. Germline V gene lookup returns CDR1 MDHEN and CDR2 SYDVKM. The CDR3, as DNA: TGTGCCTGCTGGGACAGCAACACCGGGGAGCTGTTTTTT. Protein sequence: CACWDSNTGELFF.

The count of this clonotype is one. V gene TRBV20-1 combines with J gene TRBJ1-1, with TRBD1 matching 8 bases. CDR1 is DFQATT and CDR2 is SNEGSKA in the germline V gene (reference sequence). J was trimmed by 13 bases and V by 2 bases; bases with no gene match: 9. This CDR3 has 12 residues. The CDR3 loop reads CSARYIYRGGFF. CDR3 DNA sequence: TGCAGTGCTAGATACATCTACAGGGGGGGTTTCTTT.

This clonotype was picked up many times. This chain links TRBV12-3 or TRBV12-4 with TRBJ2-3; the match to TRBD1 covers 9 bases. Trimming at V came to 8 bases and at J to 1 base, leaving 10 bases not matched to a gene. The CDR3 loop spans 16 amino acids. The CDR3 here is CASARGRDRGTDTQYF. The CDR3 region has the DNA TGTGCCAGCGCCCGCGGCCGGGACAGGGGCACAGATACGCAGTATTTT.

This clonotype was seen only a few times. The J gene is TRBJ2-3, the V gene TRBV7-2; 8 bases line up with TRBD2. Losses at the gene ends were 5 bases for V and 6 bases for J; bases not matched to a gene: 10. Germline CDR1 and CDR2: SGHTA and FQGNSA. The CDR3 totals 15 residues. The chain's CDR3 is CASSRNAGGLDTQYF. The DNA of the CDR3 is TGTGCCAGCAGCCGTAATGCGGGGGGCCTCGATACGCAGTATTTT.

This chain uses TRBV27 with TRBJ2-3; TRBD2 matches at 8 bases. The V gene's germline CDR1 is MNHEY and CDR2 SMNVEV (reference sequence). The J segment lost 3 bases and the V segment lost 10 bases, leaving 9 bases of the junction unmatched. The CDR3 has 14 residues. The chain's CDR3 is CATLRAGGTDTQYF. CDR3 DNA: TGTGCCACCCTCCGGGCGGGAGGAACAGATACGCAGTATTTT.